Shown below are 23 T cell receptor beta chains from a single sample sequenced in a study of blood T cell repertoires in COVID-19. Some clones are missing from TCRdb's copy, which holds only in-frame ones; the method was immunoSEQ multiplex PCR. This table has 150,000 to 200,000 clones, approximately 91% appearing once. What was sequenced was peripheral blood. These receptors were taken from a man aged 18-30 years with acute or convalescent COVID-19.

The chain employs TRBV5-6 and TRBJ2-1; D might be TRBD2 (6 bases). The CDR3 sequence is 17 residues long. V was clipped by 4 bases and J by 5 bases, with 22 bases between them. The V gene's germline CDR1 is SGHDT and CDR2 YYEEEE. This chain's CDR3 is CASSATGTPNGDNEQFF. The CDR3 DNA sequence: TGTGCCAGCAGCGCCACCGGGACTCCAAATGGGGACAATGAGCAGTTCTTC.

The chain is built from TRBV15 and TRBJ1-3, with unresolved D. Germline V gene data show CDR1 as LNHNV and CDR2 as YYDKDF (reference sequence). Trimming pared 0 bases from V and 2 bases from J, leaving 8 bases between. This CDR3 contains 15 residues. CDR3 region: CATSRDHGTGNTIYF. The CDR3 DNA sequence: TGTGCCACCAGCAGAGATCACGGGACTGGAAACACCATATATTTT.

V and J are TRBV5-1 and TRBJ2-7; 10 bases are shared with TRBD1. The CDR3 covers 16 residues. CDR1 SGHRS and CDR2 YFSETQ come from the germline V gene. Trimming at V came to 0 bases and at J to 7 bases, leaving 10 bases not matched to a gene. This CDR3 reads CASSLAIWGQGKEQYF. CDR3 DNA: TGCGCCAGCAGCTTGGCGATATGGGGACAGGGGAAAGAGCAGTACTTC.

CDR3 residues: CASSGGQGARGYTF. The CDR3 DNA sequence: TGCGCCAGCAGTGGAGGACAGGGCGCTCGGGGCTACACCTTC. This chain uses TRBV10-2 with TRBJ1-2, with 8 positions matching TRBD1. The V gene end was trimmed by 4 bases and the J gene end by 8 bases; junction bases not matched to a gene: 9. CDR3 length: 14 amino acids. Germline V gene data show CDR1 as WSHSY and CDR2 as SAAADI.

This sequence joins TRBV5-4 and TRBJ2-5, with TRBD2 as a possible D gene (6 bases). The germline gives CDR1 SGHNT, CDR2 YYREEE (reference sequence). Trimming stripped 0 bases from V and 4 bases from J, with 10 bases between. This CDR3 region has 14 residues. The CDR3 loop is CASSLGSGGETQYF. CDR3 sequence (DNA): TGTGCCAGCAGCTTGGGTAGCGGCGGAGAGACCCAGTACTTC.

As for this clone: The same CDR3 arises from other DNA sequences in this sample as well. The genes are TRBV3-1 (or the pseudogene TRBV3-2) and TRBJ1-3; D not resolved. Trimming removed 1 base from V and 0 bases from J, with 4 bases in between. Germline CDR1 and CDR2: LGHDT and YNNKEL (reference sequence). This CDR3 comprises 14 residues. The chain's CDR3 is CASSQGLSGNTIYF. CDR3 DNA sequence: TGTGCCAGCAGCCAAGGACTCTCTGGAAACACCATATATTTT.

V is TRBV24-1 and J is TRBJ1-1, with TRBD1 as a possible D gene (6 bases). V gave up 9 bases and J gave up 7 bases, with 20 bases separating them. CDR1 is KGHDR, CDR2 SFDVKD, per germline. The CDR3 has 14 residues. In DNA, the CDR3 is TGTGCCACCCGGGGGGCAGGGGATGAGGATGAAGCTTTCTTT. Protein: CATRGAGDEDEAFF.

The chain employs TRBV10-2 and TRBJ1-5; tentatively, D is TRBD1 (6 bases). Germline V CDR1 and CDR2: WSHSY, SAAADI. Trimming removed 0 bases at V and 7 bases at J, with 13 bases between. The CDR3 runs to 15 residues. The CDR3, as DNA: TGCGCCAGCAGTGAGTCCGGCAGGGGAGGGCAGCCCCAGCATTTT. Its protein is CASSESGRGGQPQHF.

The V gene is TRBV30, the J gene TRBJ1-2; D unclear. The V gene's germline CDR1 is GTSNPN and CDR2 SVGIG (reference sequence). V shed 0 bases and J shed 4 bases, with 12 bases lying between them. The CDR3 is 14 amino acids. CDR3 sequence: CAWSVLRTGYGYTF. In DNA form, the CDR3 reads TGTGCCTGGAGTGTCTTGAGGACTGGCTATGGCTACACCTTC.

This chain links TRBV19 with TRBJ1-1, with 7 positions matching TRBD1. J lost 2 bases, V lost 3 bases, and 12 bases had no gene match. The germline CDR1 and CDR2 sequences are LNHDA and SQIVND (reference sequence). The CDR3 is 17 amino acids. In nucleotides, the CDR3 is TGTGCCAGTAGTATCGAGGACAGGCTGGGAGGAAACACTGAAGCTTTCTTT. Translating gives CASSIEDRLGGNTEAFF. Based on the CDR3 plus reference TRBV19 and TRBJ1-1, the full variable domain is DGGITQSPKYLFRKEGQNVTLSCEQNLNHDAMYWYRQDPGQGLRLIYYSQIVNDFQKGDIAEGYSVSREKKESFPLTVTSAQKNPTAFYLCASSIEDRLGGNTEAFFGQGTRLTVV.

The chain couples TRBV6-5 to TRBJ1-1; weak D call: TRBD1 (5 bases). The V gene lost 4 bases and the J gene lost 3 bases, with 18 bases spanning the gap. Looked up from germline, CDR1 is MNHEY and CDR2 is SVGAGI. The CDR3 runs 16 residues. The CDR3 loop reads CASSSTLRVWDTEAFF. CDR3 nucleotides: TGTGCCAGCAGTTCCACTCTCAGGGTTTGGGACACTGAAGCTTTCTTT.

V gene TRBV19 combines with J gene TRBJ2-7; D is possibly TRBD2 (6 bases). V lost 1 base, J lost 7 bases, and 17 bases lay in between. The CDR3 consists of 15 residues. Germline V gene data show CDR1 as LNHDA and CDR2 as SQIVND (reference sequence). DNA for the CDR3: TGTGCCAGTAGTATAGGTGGAGGAGGGATGAGGGAGCAGTACTTC. It codes for CASSIGGGGMREQYF. Full variable domain (missing parts from reference TRBV19 and TRBJ2-7): DGGITQSPKYLFRKEGQNVTLSCEQNLNHDAMYWYRQDPGQGLRLIYYSQIVNDFQKGDIAEGYSVSREKKESFPLTVTSAQKNPTAFYLCASSIGGGGMREQYFGPGTRLTVT.

The V call is TRBV27, the J call TRBJ1-1; D not certain. Trimming pared 5 bases from V and 1 base from J, leaving 8 bases between. The CDR3 covers 13 residues. Germline V CDR1 and CDR2: MNHEY, SMNVEV (reference sequence). The CDR3 nucleotides are TGTGCCAGCAGTATCGCAGGGAACACTGAAGCTTTCTTT. Protein product: CASSIAGNTEAFF.

This clone was observed a single time. The J gene is TRBJ1-5, the V gene TRBV6-5; 8 bases are shared with TRBD1. J lost 5 bases, V lost 7 bases, and 7 bases had no gene match. Germline CDR1 reads MNHEY; CDR2 reads SVGAGI. The CDR3 has 14 residues. CDR3 coding DNA: TGTGCCAGCACCACCGGGACAGGAGATCAGCCCCAGCATTTT. Its protein is CASTTGTGDQPQHF.

This chain uses TRBV7-9 with TRBJ2-7, with 11 bases identical to TRBD2. The trim removed 2 bases at V and 3 bases at J, leaving 0 bases unmatched. There are 14 residues in the CDR3. Germline loops: CDR1 SEHNR, CDR2 FQNEAQ (reference sequence). The CDR3 DNA sequence: TGTGCCAGCAGCTTAACTAGCGGGAGCTACGAGCAGTACTTC. It codes for CASSLTSGSYEQYF.

The chain couples TRBV27 to TRBJ1-6; 7 positions match TRBD1. Germline values: CDR1 MNHEY, CDR2 SMNVEV (reference sequence). The trim removed 6 bases at V and 7 bases at J, leaving 6 bases unmatched. There are 14 residues in the CDR3. The CDR3 DNA follows: TGTGCCAGCAGGACAGGGTTGGGGAATTCACCCCTCCACTTT. It encodes CASRTGLGNSPLHF.

This chain joins TRBV15 and TRBJ1-5; no clear D. The V end was cut by 5 bases, the J end by 5 bases, with 25 bases between. This CDR3 region has 18 residues. Germline CDR1 and CDR2: LNHNV and YYDKDF (reference sequence). CDR3 DNA: TGTGCCACCAGCGCTCCTCGGGCGGGCCCAGGCATCGATCAGCCCCAGCATTTT. Protein: CATSAPRAGPGIDQPQHF.

The chain carries TRBV2 and TRBJ2-3, with 13 positions matching TRBD2. This CDR3 spans 19 amino acids. V was pared by 6 bases and J by 2 bases, with 14 bases of the junction left unmatched. Per the germline V gene, CDR1 is SNHLY and CDR2 is FYNNEI. CDR3 region: CASSDPGLAGLEFTDTQYF. Written as DNA, the CDR3 is TGTGCCAGCAGCGATCCGGGACTAGCGGGACTGGAATTCACAGATACGCAGTATTTT.

This clone showed up just once. The CDR3 spells CASSIDWTGKGETQYF. CDR3 DNA sequence: TGTGCCAGTAGTATAGATTGGACAGGGAAGGGAGAGACCCAGTACTTC. The rearrangement links TRBV19 to TRBJ2-5, with TRBD1 matching over 8 bases. This CDR3 region has 16 residues. In germline, CDR1 is LNHDA, CDR2 SQIVND (reference sequence). V shed 0 bases and J 4 bases; nucleotides not matched to a gene: 7.

The chain employs TRBV5-5 and TRBJ2-7; 7 bases agree with TRBD1. Per the germline V gene, CDR1 is SGHKS and CDR2 is YYEKEE (reference sequence). J lost 0 bases, V lost 3 bases, and 6 bases had no gene match. The CDR3 has 15 residues. Written as DNA, the CDR3 is TGTGCCAGCAGCTATGGACAGGCTAGCTCCTACGAGCAGTACTTC. Protein sequence: CASSYGQASSYEQYF. Looking up the rest from reference TRBV5-5 and TRBJ2-7 gives the full variable domain: DAGVTQSPTHLIKTRGQQVTLRCSPISGHKSVSWYQQVLGQGPQFIFQYYEKEERGRGNFPDRFSARQFPNYSSELNVNALLLGDSALYLCASSYGQASSYEQYFGPGTRLTVT.

The rearrangement joins TRBV18 to TRBJ1-2; 8 bases map to TRBD1. The CDR3 sequence is 15 residues long. The V segment lost 6 bases and the J segment 2 bases; nucleotides outside the gene matches: 8. The germline gives CDR1 KGHSH, CDR2 LQKENI. Here the CDR3 reads CASSSGQGDNYGYTF. The CDR3 DNA reads as TGTGCCAGCTCGTCCGGACAGGGAGACAACTATGGCTACACCTTC.

The rearrangement links TRBV30 to TRBJ2-7; D may be TRBD1 (5 bases). From germline, CDR1 is GTSNPN and CDR2 SVGIG (reference sequence). Trimming pared 3 bases from V and 4 bases from J, leaving 22 bases between. The CDR3 has 16 amino acids. The CDR3 reads CAWSGTTWGERYEQYF. The DNA for the CDR3 is TGTGCCTGGAGCGGAACCACGTGGGGCGAAAGGTACGAGCAGTACTTC.

Only one count was recorded for this clone. The chain recombines TRBV7-8 with TRBJ1-6; tentatively, D is TRBD1 (6 bases). The germline gives CDR1 SGHVS, CDR2 FQNEAQ. V dropped 1 base and J dropped 0 bases, with 10 bases sitting between them. The CDR3 is 17 amino acids. The CDR3 nucleotides are TGTGCCAGCAGCTTAGGTCTCAGGGGCTCCTATAATTCACCCCTCCACTTT. Its protein is CASSLGLRGSYNSPLHF. The full variable domain, completed using reference TRBV7-8 and TRBJ1-6, is GAGVSQSPRYKVAKRGQDVALRCDPISGHVSLFWYQQALGQGPEFLTYFQNEAQLDKSGLPSDRFFAERPEGSVSTLKIQRTQQEDSAVYLCASSLGLRGSYNSPLHFGNGTRLTVT.